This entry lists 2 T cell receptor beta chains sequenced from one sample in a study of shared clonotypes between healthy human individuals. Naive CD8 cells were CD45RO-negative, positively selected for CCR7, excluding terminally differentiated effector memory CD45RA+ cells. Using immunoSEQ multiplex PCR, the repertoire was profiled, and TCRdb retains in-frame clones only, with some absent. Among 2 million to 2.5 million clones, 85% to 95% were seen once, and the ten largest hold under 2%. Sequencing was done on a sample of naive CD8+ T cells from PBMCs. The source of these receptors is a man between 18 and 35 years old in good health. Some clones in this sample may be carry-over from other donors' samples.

CDR3 nucleotide sequence: TGTGCCAGCAGTTTATCGGAGCCGCGGTTGGATACGCAGTATTTT. Protein: CASSLSEPRLDTQYF. V and J are TRBV27 and TRBJ2-3; D gene ambiguous. The V and J ends lost 0 bases and 6 bases respectively, with 13 bases between them. Germline V CDR1 and CDR2: MNHEY, SMNVEV (reference sequence). The CDR3 runs to 15 residues.

The DNA of the CDR3 is TGTGCCAGCTCGGTAGGGGGGTCCGACTCTGGGGCCAACGTCCTGACTTTC. This codes for CASSVGGSDSGANVLTF. The V and J genes are TRBV18 and TRBJ2-6; tentatively, D is TRBD1 or TRBD2 (6 bases each). Between the trimmed V and J ends, which lost 6 bases and 0 bases, there was a span of 15 bases. This CDR3 is built from 17 residues. Germline CDR1 reads KGHSH; CDR2 reads LQKENI.